The 21 T cell receptor beta chains listed next were all sequenced from one sample in a study of OX40 agonist ivuxolimab in advanced cancers. Libraries were prepared by immunoSEQ multiplex PCR; TCRdb keeps only in-frame clonotypes and omits some of them. The profile shows more than 70,000 clones, about 90% of them singletons. Specimen: CD4+ or CD8+ T cells sorted from blood, collected in a trial of the OX40 agonist ivuxolimab. The receptors shown here come from an adult with an advanced solid tumor such as melanoma, head and neck, liver or kidney cancer.

V gene TRBV27 combines with J gene TRBJ2-2; 8 bases are a match to TRBD1. The CDR3 is 15 amino acids. V was pared by 5 bases and J by 6 bases, with 8 bases of the junction left unmatched. In germline, CDR1 is MNHEY, CDR2 SMNVEV (reference sequence). The CDR3 region is CASSIWQGASGELFF. In nucleotides, the CDR3 is TGTGCCAGCAGTATCTGGCAGGGGGCGTCCGGGGAGCTGTTTTTT.

This clone was picked up a small number of times. This chain's CDR3 is CASSIMEQPQHF. CDR3 DNA sequence: TGTGCCAGCAGCATCATGGAACAGCCCCAGCATTTT. The J gene is TRBJ1-5, the V gene TRBV7-9, with D unclear. Trimming removed 5 bases at V and 7 bases at J, with 9 bases between. The germline CDR1 and CDR2 sequences are SEHNR and FQNEAQ (reference sequence). The CDR3 extends over 12 amino acids.

The chain links TRBV6-6 to TRBJ1-2; weak D call: TRBD1 (5 bases). CDR3 size: 13 residues. The V end was cut by 2 bases, the J end by 4 bases, with 8 bases between. Germline V gene sequence: CDR1 MNHNY, CDR2 SVGAGI (reference sequence). CDR3 region: CASSYEGVYGYTF. CDR3 DNA sequence: TGTGCCAGCAGTTACGAAGGGGTCTATGGCTACACCTTC.

J is TRBJ1-2 and V is TRBV29-1; D remains ambiguous. CDR1 and CDR2 (germline): SQVTM, ANQGSEA. The CDR3 totals 13 residues. V shed 2 bases and J shed 7 bases, with 14 bases lying between them. The CDR3 sequence is CSVETRGGTGYTF. The CDR3 region has the DNA TGCAGCGTTGAAACGCGAGGAGGAACTGGCTACACCTTC.

The V gene is TRBV2, the J gene TRBJ2-7; 10 bases align to TRBD1. Germline CDR1 SNHLY, CDR2 FYNNEI. CDR3 length equals 17 residues. J gave up 6 bases and V 6 bases, and 17 bases lay outside the gene matches. CDR3 nucleotides: TGTGCCAGCAGAATGGGACAGGGGTTAGCGACTGAGGGCGAGCAGTACTTC. Amino acid sequence: CASRMGQGLATEGEQYF.

The chain carries TRBV7-9 and TRBJ2-2, with a weak D call TRBD1 (6 bases). V lost 7 bases and J lost 0, with 12 bases in between. In germline, CDR1 is SEHNR, CDR2 FQNEAQ (reference sequence). The CDR3 length is 15 residues. CDR3 amino acids: CASTLGAANTGELFF. The CDR3 DNA sequence: TGTGCCAGCACCCTGGGGGCAGCGAACACCGGGGAGCTGTTTTTT.

The chain links TRBV28 to TRBJ2-7; D call uncertain. Germline CDR1 MDHEN, CDR2 SYDVKM. Between the trimmed V and J ends, which lost 5 bases and 2 bases, there was a span of 7 bases. CDR3 size: 12 residues. CDR3 nucleotide sequence: TGTGCCAGCAGTCGGCTGACCTACGAGCAGTACTTC. It yields the protein CASSRLTYEQYF.

The rearrangement links TRBV19 to TRBJ2-2, with TRBD2 matching 7 bases. Germline CDR1 is LNHDA and CDR2 is SQIVND (reference sequence). The trim removed 3 bases at V and 3 bases at J, leaving 13 bases unmatched. This CDR3 region has 18 residues. CDR3 loop: CASSISVRLAEYTGELFF. The DNA of the CDR3 is TGTGCCAGTAGTATTAGTGTTCGACTAGCAGAATACACCGGGGAGCTGTTTTTT.

The chain employs TRBV13 and TRBJ2-2; 13 positions match TRBD2. The CDR3 extends over 15 amino acids. The germline gives CDR1 PRHDT, CDR2 FYEKMQ (reference sequence). The ends lost 5 bases at V and 5 bases at J; junction bases unmatched: 2. The CDR3 DNA reads as TGTGCCAGCAGCCGGGGACTAGCGGGAACCGGGGAGCTGTTTTTT. Its protein product is CASSRGLAGTGELFF.

V gene TRBV19 combines with J gene TRBJ2-5; D is uncertain. CDR1 is LNHDA and CDR2 is SQIVND in the germline V gene (reference sequence). V dropped 8 bases and J dropped 2 bases, with 12 bases sitting between them. The CDR3 covers 13 residues. The CDR3: CASGRQLQETQYF. The CDR3 DNA sequence: TGTGCCAGTGGTCGCCAGCTGCAAGAGACCCAGTACTTC.

V is TRBV27 and J is TRBJ1-2; no reliable D call. The length of the CDR3 is 15 residues. Germline V lookup: CDR1 MNHEY, CDR2 SMNVEV (reference sequence). The germline V and J ends were trimmed by 0 bases and 6 bases, with 14 bases remaining between them. CDR3 nucleotides: TGTGCCAGCAGTTTATCACCACGAGGCCGGGATGGCTACACCTTC. It codes for CASSLSPRGRDGYTF.

The V and J genes are TRBV6-1 and TRBJ2-4, with 12 bases fitting TRBD2. V was pared by 6 bases and J by 12 bases, with 6 bases of the junction left unmatched. The CDR3 covers 13 residues. Germline V lookup: CDR1 MNHNS, CDR2 SASEGT. As DNA, the CDR3 is TGTGCCAGCAGAGGACTAGCGGGGCGGAATCAGTACTTC. Amino acid sequence: CASRGLAGRNQYF.

The chain carries TRBV7-9 and TRBJ1-1, with 8 bases aligning to TRBD1. There are 15 residues in the CDR3. The junction had 6 bases not matched to a gene; V was cut back by 2 bases and J by 4 bases. CDR1 and CDR2 (germline): SEHNR, FQNEAQ (reference sequence). This chain's CDR3 is CASSLNTGGGTEAFF. Written as DNA, the CDR3 is TGTGCCAGCAGCTTAAATACAGGGGGAGGCACTGAAGCTTTCTTT.

J is TRBJ2-1 and V is TRBV11-3; 8 bases match TRBD1. Germline CDR1 and CDR2: SGHNT and YENEEA. CDR3 length: 15 amino acids. J gave up 10 bases and V 2 bases, and 10 bases lay outside the gene matches. The CDR3 spells CASSLMLQGAGEQFF. The CDR3 DNA reads TGTGCCAGCAGCTTAATGCTCCAGGGGGCCGGGGAGCAGTTCTTC. Full variable domain (outside the CDR3, taken from reference TRBV11-3 and TRBJ2-1): EAGVVQSPRYKIIEKKQPVAFWCNPISGHNTLYWYLQNLGQGPELLIRYENEEAVDDSQLPKDRFSAERLKGVDSTLKIQPAELGDSAVYLCASSLMLQGAGEQFFGPGTRLTVL.

This sequence joins TRBV6-5 and TRBJ2-7, with 7 bases aligning to TRBD1. This CDR3 has 15 amino acids. Germline CDR1 reads MNHEY; CDR2 reads SVGAGI. Losses at the gene ends were 2 bases for V and 3 bases for J; bases not matched to a gene: 7. The CDR3 sequence is CASSYRRGLGYEQYF. The DNA for the CDR3 is TGTGCCAGCAGTTACCGCAGGGGGTTGGGCTACGAGCAGTACTTC.

The chain joins TRBV6-6 to TRBJ2-7; D possibly uses TRBD1 or TRBD2 (5 bases each). The length of the CDR3 is 14 residues. Germline CDR1 reads MNHNY; CDR2 reads SVGAGI (reference sequence). V was shortened by 3 bases and J by 2 bases, with 11 bases between the two germline ends. Here the CDR3 reads CASSYRGRAYEQYF. The DNA for the CDR3 is TGTGCCAGCAGTTATCGGGGCAGGGCCTACGAGCAGTACTTC.

The genes are TRBV28 and TRBJ2-5; no clear D gene. V was trimmed by 3 bases and J by 2 bases, leaving 7 bases between them. Per the germline V gene, CDR1 is MDHEN and CDR2 is SYDVKM. The CDR3 is 13 amino acids. Written as DNA, the CDR3 is TGTGCCAGCAGTTTCGGGCGGCAAGAGACCCAGTACTTC. Translating it yields CASSFGRQETQYF.

The chain has TRBV5-4 and TRBJ2-7; tentative D call: TRBD2 (5 bases). The V end lost 0 bases, the J end lost 0 bases, and 10 bases lay between the germline ends. The germline gives CDR1 SGHNT, CDR2 YYREEE (reference sequence). This CDR3 has 15 amino acids. The CDR3 sequence: CASSLESTSSYEQYF. The CDR3 DNA follows: TGTGCCAGCAGCTTGGAGTCTACTAGCTCCTACGAGCAGTACTTC.

The chain carries TRBV11-2 and TRBJ2-3; D is unresolved. From germline, CDR1 is SGHAT and CDR2 FQNNGV. V lost 2 bases and J 0 bases, leaving 12 bases between the germline ends. The CDR3 is 16 residues long. The CDR3 DNA sequence: TGTGCCAGCAGCTTAAATGTCGCGGAAAGCACAGATACGCAGTATTTT. Translated, it gives CASSLNVAESTDTQYF.

This rearrangement joins TRBV9 to TRBJ1-1; D is ambiguous. Deletions cut 3 bases from V and 4 bases from J, with 10 bases between. From germline, CDR1 is SGDLS and CDR2 YYNGEE. The CDR3 length is 13 residues. DNA for the CDR3: TGTGCCAGCAGCGCCCAATTGGCCACTGAAGCTTTCTTT. It is translated as CASSAQLATEAFF.

In DNA, the CDR3 is TGTGCCAGCAGCACGAGCTCCTACGAGCAGTACTTC. It is translated as CASSTSSYEQYF. The chain carries TRBV7-9 and TRBJ2-7, with D unclear. CDR3 length: 12 amino acids. Trimming removed 5 bases from V and 0 bases from J, with 5 bases in between. CDR1 is SEHNR and CDR2 is FQNEAQ in the germline V gene (reference sequence).